This is a list of T cell receptor beta chains from one sample in a study of OX40 agonist ivuxolimab in advanced cancers. The table came from immunoSEQ multiplex PCR; TCRdb's copy has only in-frame clones and leaves some out. The sample carries fewer than 95,000 clones, 84% recorded once. The specimen comprised CD4+ or CD8+ T cells sorted from blood, sampled in a trial of the OX40 agonist ivuxolimab. All receptors derive from an adult with an advanced solid tumor such as melanoma, head and neck, liver or kidney cancer. CDR3s include the opening cysteine and the closing phenylalanine or tryptophan. A D gene is named only where the DNA matches it firmly. Size tells how often a clone was seen (once, few, many) or the class of an expanded clone, and some rows leave it out.

J gene: TRBJ1-1
D gene: NA
V gene: TRBV11-3
clone size: NA
CDR3 protein: CASSPTGNTEAFF
CDR3 DNA: TGTGCCAGCTCCCCTACAGGAAACACTGAAGCTTTCTTT

J gene: TRBJ2-3
D gene: TRBD2
V gene: TRBV18
clone size: NA
CDR3 protein: CASSPQLAGTDTQYF
CDR3 DNA: TGTGCCAGCTCACCTCAACTAGCGGGCACAGATACGCAGTATTTT

J gene: TRBJ2-7
D gene: NA
V gene: TRBV28
clone size: many
CDR3 protein: CASSLEGTGFEEQYF
CDR3 DNA: TGTGCCAGCAGTTTAGAAGGGACGGGCTTTGAAGAGCAGTACTTC

J gene: TRBJ1-6
D gene: NA
V gene: TRBV11-2
clone size: NA
CDR3 protein: CASREYTGTNSPLHF
CDR3 DNA: TGTGCCAGCAGAGAATATACAGGGACGAATTCACCCCTCCACTTT

J gene: TRBJ2-5
D gene: TRBD1
V gene: TRBV4-1
clone size: NA
CDR3 protein: CASSQGDRRDRETQYF
CDR3 DNA: TGCGCCAGCAGCCAAGGGGACAGGAGAGACAGGGAGACCCAGTACTTC

J gene: TRBJ2-7
D gene: NA
V gene: TRBV14
clone size: NA
CDR3 protein: CASSPDRSNYEQYF
CDR3 DNA: TGTGCCAGCAGCCCCGACAGGTCGAACTACGAGCAGTACTTC

J gene: TRBJ1-5
D gene: TRBD1
V gene: TRBV19
clone size: NA
CDR3 protein: CASRGTALNQPQHF
CDR3 DNA: TGTGCCAGTAGGGGGACAGCTCTCAATCAGCCCCAGCATTTT

J gene: TRBJ2-5
D gene: NA
V gene: TRBV27
clone size: NA
CDR3 protein: CASSLYLGPPRETQYF
CDR3 DNA: TGTGCCAGCAGTTTATATCTGGGGCCGCCGCGGGAGACCCAGTACTTC

J gene: TRBJ1-1
D gene: NA
V gene: TRBV7-9
clone size: NA
CDR3 protein: CASSSPYSFDTEAFF
CDR3 DNA: TGTGCCAGCAGCTCACCCTATTCGTTTGACACTGAAGCTTTCTTT

J gene: TRBJ1-1
D gene: TRBD1
V gene: TRBV5-4
clone size: NA
CDR3 protein: CASSWTGQEAFF
CDR3 DNA: TGTGCCAGCAGCTGGACAGGCCAGGAAGCTTTCTTT

J gene: TRBJ2-2
D gene: NA
V gene: TRBV10-2
clone size: NA
CDR3 protein: CASSELVGTGELFF
CDR3 DNA: TGCGCCAGCAGTGAGTTAGTGGGCACCGGGGAGCTGTTTTTT

J gene: TRBJ2-3
D gene: NA
V gene: TRBV28
clone size: NA
CDR3 protein: CASSLNGLVLTDTQYF
CDR3 DNA: TGTGCCAGCAGTTTGAACGGGTTAGTGCTCACAGATACGCAGTATTTT

J gene: TRBJ1-1
D gene: NA
V gene: TRBV9
clone size: medium-sized
CDR3 protein: CASSVGTLNTEAFF
CDR3 DNA: TGTGCCAGCAGCGTTGGGACACTGAACACTGAAGCTTTCTTT

J gene: TRBJ1-1
D gene: NA
V gene: TRBV4-1
clone size: NA
CDR3 protein: CASRNRFEQDTEAFF
CDR3 DNA: TGCGCCAGCAGGAACCGTTTTGAGCAGGACACTGAAGCTTTCTTT

J gene: TRBJ1-2
D gene: NA
V gene: TRBV11-2
clone size: NA
CDR3 protein: CASSDRTGPYGYTF
CDR3 DNA: TGTGCCAGCAGCGATAGGACGGGACCCTATGGCTACACCTTC

J gene: TRBJ2-2
D gene: NA
V gene: TRBV9
clone size: NA
CDR3 protein: CASSPWDGITNGELFF
CDR3 DNA: TGTGCCAGCAGCCCCTGGGACGGAATTACCAACGGGGAGCTGTTTTTT

J gene: TRBJ2-5
D gene: NA
V gene: TRBV5-1
clone size: NA
CDR3 protein: CASSLAEAGAYQETQYF
CDR3 DNA: TGCGCCAGCAGCTTGGCCGAGGCGGGGGCGTACCAAGAGACCCAGTACTTC

J gene: TRBJ1-1
D gene: NA
V gene: TRBV19
clone size: NA
CDR3 protein: CASNGDRVNTEAFF
CDR3 DNA: TGTGCCAGTAACGGGGATAGGGTGAACACTGAAGCTTTCTTT

J gene: TRBJ2-3
D gene: NA
V gene: TRBV4-2
clone size: NA
CDR3 protein: CASSPGGDSDTQYF
CDR3 DNA: TGTGCCAGCAGCCCAGGGGGGGACTCAGATACGCAGTATTTT

J gene: TRBJ1-2
D gene: NA
V gene: TRBV10-2
clone size: NA
CDR3 protein: CATSVGDYGYTF
CDR3 DNA: TGCGCCACCTCAGTGGGGGACTATGGCTACACCTTC

J gene: TRBJ2-1
D gene: TRBD2
V gene: TRBV15
clone size: few
CDR3 protein: CATSAGTSGGANNEQFF
CDR3 DNA: TGTGCCACCAGCGCCGGGACTAGCGGGGGGGCGAACAATGAGCAGTTCTTC

J gene: TRBJ2-1
D gene: TRBD2
V gene: TRBV11-2
clone size: NA
CDR3 protein: CASGGAGGPNEQFF
CDR3 DNA: TGTGCCAGTGGAGGAGCGGGGGGGCCCAATGAGCAGTTCTTC

J gene: TRBJ2-3
D gene: NA
V gene: TRBV7-3
clone size: NA
CDR3 protein: CASSLVGVTTDTQYF
CDR3 DNA: TGTGCCAGCAGCTTAGTAGGGGTGACCACAGATACGCAGTATTTT

J gene: TRBJ2-2
D gene: TRBD2
V gene: TRBV5-1
clone size: NA
CDR3 protein: CASSLGRVAGELFF
CDR3 DNA: TGCGCCAGCAGCTTAGGGAGGGTCGCCGGGGAGCTGTTTTTT

J gene: TRBJ1-1
D gene: NA
V gene: TRBV7-2
clone size: NA
CDR3 protein: CASSLVKGGTEAFF
CDR3 DNA: TGTGCCAGCAGCTTAGTTAAGGGGGGGACTGAAGCTTTCTTT

J gene: TRBJ1-1
D gene: NA
V gene: TRBV7-2
clone size: NA
CDR3 protein: CASSFRFGAEAFF
CDR3 DNA: TGTGCCAGCAGCTTCCGGTTTGGCGCTGAAGCTTTCTTT

J gene: TRBJ2-3
D gene: TRBD2
V gene: TRBV29-1
clone size: NA
CDR3 protein: CSATEAGTSSDTQYF
CDR3 DNA: TGCAGCGCCACCGAGGCAGGGACTAGTTCAGATACGCAGTATTTT

J gene: TRBJ2-1
D gene: NA
V gene: TRBV14
clone size: NA
CDR3 protein: CASSENRGERQFF
CDR3 DNA: TGTGCCAGCAGCGAAAACCGCGGGGAACGGCAGTTCTTC

J gene: TRBJ1-5
D gene: NA
V gene: TRBV12-5
clone size: NA
CDR3 protein: CASGLLAANQPQHF
CDR3 DNA: TGTGCTAGTGGTTTGTTGGCAGCCAATCAGCCCCAGCATTTT

J gene: TRBJ2-1
D gene: NA
V gene: TRBV14
clone size: NA
CDR3 protein: CASSPSLGGSGKNNEQFF
CDR3 DNA: TGTGCCAGCAGCCCGTCCCTGGGGGGCAGCGGGAAGAACAATGAGCAGTTCTTC

J gene: TRBJ1-4
D gene: NA
V gene: TRBV25-1
clone size: NA
CDR3 protein: CASSEYWQGENEKLFF
CDR3 DNA: TGTGCCAGCAGTGAATATTGGCAGGGTGAGAATGAAAAACTGTTTTTT

J gene: TRBJ2-5
D gene: TRBD1
V gene: TRBV2
clone size: few
CDR3 protein: CASPPPGQVQETQYF
CDR3 DNA: TGTGCCAGCCCTCCACCGGGACAGGTACAAGAGACCCAGTACTTC

J gene: TRBJ1-5
D gene: NA
V gene: TRBV28
clone size: NA
CDR3 protein: CASSPFSNQPQHF
CDR3 DNA: TGTGCCAGCAGTCCTTTCAGCAATCAGCCCCAGCATTTT

J gene: TRBJ2-7
D gene: TRBD1
V gene: TRBV5-1
clone size: NA
CDR3 protein: CASTGPGTGGEQYF
CDR3 DNA: TGCGCCAGCACCGGTCCCGGGACAGGGGGCGAGCAGTACTTC

J gene: TRBJ1-6
D gene: TRBD1
V gene: TRBV30
clone size: NA
CDR3 protein: CASSGQGHSPLHF
CDR3 DNA: TGTGCCTCTTCGGGACAGGGGCATTCACCCCTCCACTTT

J gene: TRBJ1-5
D gene: NA
V gene: TRBV27
clone size: few
CDR3 protein: CASSPVSSNQPQHF
CDR3 DNA: TGTGCCAGCAGTCCGGTGTCCAGCAATCAGCCCCAGCATTTT

J gene: TRBJ2-3
D gene: NA
V gene: TRBV7-3
clone size: NA
CDR3 protein: CASSLNVGGTDTQYF
CDR3 DNA: TGTGCCAGCAGCTTAAATGTCGGGGGCACAGATACGCAGTATTTT

J gene: TRBJ1-1
D gene: TRBD1
V gene: TRBV27
clone size: NA
CDR3 protein: CASLTGLGSGSEAFF
CDR3 DNA: TGTGCCAGTCTGACAGGGCTGGGGTCGGGCAGTGAAGCTTTCTTT

J gene: TRBJ2-2
D gene: NA
V gene: TRBV2
clone size: NA
CDR3 protein: CAYSEGTGELFF
CDR3 DNA: TGTGCCTATTCCGAGGGTACCGGGGAGCTGTTTTTT

J gene: TRBJ2-5
D gene: TRBD2
V gene: TRBV9
clone size: NA
CDR3 protein: CASSPGRSGGFRETQYF
CDR3 DNA: TGTGCCAGCAGCCCAGGGCGTAGCGGGGGGTTTCGGGAGACCCAGTACTTC

J gene: TRBJ1-1
D gene: NA
V gene: TRBV28
clone size: NA
CDR3 protein: CASSEGDTEAFF
CDR3 DNA: TGTGCCAGCAGTGAGGGGGACACTGAAGCTTTCTTT

J gene: TRBJ2-3
D gene: NA
V gene: TRBV27
clone size: NA
CDR3 protein: CASSFRSGRGDTQYF
CDR3 DNA: TGTGCCAGCAGTTTCAGGAGCGGCAGGGGAGATACGCAGTATTTT

J gene: TRBJ1-5
D gene: NA
V gene: TRBV23-1
clone size: NA
CDR3 protein: CASSHWGLDQPQHF
CDR3 DNA: TGCGCCAGCAGTCATTGGGGGTTGGATCAGCCCCAGCATTTT

J gene: TRBJ2-7
D gene: NA
V gene: TRBV7-6
clone size: NA
CDR3 protein: CASSDGRRSYEQYF
CDR3 DNA: TGTGCCAGCAGCGACGGGCGACGCTCCTACGAGCAGTACTTC

J gene: TRBJ2-5
D gene: TRBD1
V gene: TRBV7-2
clone size: NA
CDR3 protein: CASSLVGTGPQETQYF
CDR3 DNA: TGTGCCAGCAGCTTAGTCGGGACAGGTCCGCAAGAGACCCAGTACTTC

J gene: TRBJ1-6
D gene: TRBD1
V gene: TRBV30
clone size: NA
CDR3 protein: CAWRETGGSLHF
CDR3 DNA: TGTGCCTGGAGAGAAACAGGGGGAAGCCTCCACTTT

J gene: TRBJ1-2
D gene: NA
V gene: TRBV18
clone size: once
CDR3 protein: CASSPSMGHYGYTF
CDR3 DNA: TGTGCCAGCTCACCAAGTATGGGCCATTATGGCTACACCTTC

J gene: TRBJ1-2
D gene: TRBD1
V gene: TRBV6-6
clone size: NA
CDR3 protein: CASSPGQGARYGYTF
CDR3 DNA: TGTGCCAGCAGTCCGGGACAGGGGGCTCGCTATGGCTACACCTTC

J gene: TRBJ1-2
D gene: NA
V gene: TRBV11-2
clone size: NA
CDR3 protein: CATREGYTF
CDR3 DNA: TGTGCCACACGGGAGGGCTACACCTTC

J gene: TRBJ2-3
D gene: NA
V gene: TRBV7-9
clone size: few
CDR3 protein: CASSLVGGRTDTQYF
CDR3 DNA: TGTGCCAGCAGCTTAGTGGGTGGTAGAACAGATACGCAGTATTTT